The subject of this entry is one T cell receptor beta chain. For the second PCR, which ran for roughly 7 to 11 cycles, a sample-barcoded 5' primer and a J-beta primer mix were used. One entry per CDR3 protein, called by TCRdb with MiXCR from the 5' RACE reads. This table has roughly 1,800,000 distinct CDR3 sequences, 49% appearing once. These data are taken from a study of blood T cells in healthy people across ages. Trimming pared 1 base from V and 2 bases from J, leaving 8 bases between. This CDR3 has 13 residues. Germline loops: CDR1 DFQATT, CDR2 SNEGSKA (reference sequence). This sequence originates from a woman between 40 and 55 years old in good health. The sample consisted of blood. This chain connects TRBV20-1 to TRBJ1-2; the D is unclear. Here the CDR3 reads CSARADWNYGYTF. In DNA, the CDR3 is TGCAGTGCTAGAGCCGACTGGAACTATGGCTACACCTTC.